This T cell receptor (beta chain) was documented in a study of shared clonotypes between healthy human individuals. This clone was seen just once. The table came from immunoSEQ multiplex PCR; TCRdb's copy has only in-frame clones and leaves some out. The repertoire holds 780,000 or so clones, around 77% seen once, with around 1.8% in the top ten. Germline CDR1 and CDR2: SGHNT and YYREEE (reference sequence). Germline trimming cut 4 bases from V and 0 bases from J; bases unmatched to any gene: 4. The CDR3 contains 15 residues. This receptor was identified in a woman aged 25 to 45 in good health. The chain is built from TRBV5-4 and TRBJ2-3; TRBD2 matches 8 bases. The material sequenced was memory CD4+ T cells sorted from blood. Indicated subset: CD45RA-negative fraction. The CDR3 loop is CASSDASGSTDTQYF. Written as DNA, the CDR3 is TGTGCCAGCAGCGATGCTAGCGGGAGCACAGATACGCAGTATTTT.